Presented here are 30 T cell receptor beta chains from one specimen sequenced in a study of T cell responses to AZD1222 COVID-19 vaccine. Sequenced by immunoSEQ multiplex PCR; TCRdb stores in-frame clones only, minus some. This sample has tens of thousands of clones; roughly four fifths occur once, and the top ten carry 20% to 30%. The sequencing here drew on peripheral blood, taken 28 days after the second AZD1222 dose. These receptors all stem from an adult who received the AZD1222 COVID-19 vaccine.

V and J are TRBV5-1 and TRBJ2-1; no firm D call. The CDR3 spans 16 residues. V lost 4 bases to trimming and J lost 0 bases, with 14 bases between them. CDR1 is SGHRS and CDR2 is YFSETQ in the germline V gene. The CDR3 spells CASSPTRLSSYNEQFF. CDR3 coding DNA: TGCGCCAGCAGCCCCACTCGCCTGAGCTCCTACAATGAGCAGTTCTTC.

This clone was seen only once. This chain links TRBV19 with TRBJ2-7; a possible D gene is TRBD1 (6 bases). The CDR3 extends over 14 amino acids. CDR1 LNHDA and CDR2 SQIVND come from the germline V gene (reference sequence). Between the trimmed V and J ends, which lost 1 base and 2 bases, there was a span of 9 bases. CDR3 DNA sequence: TGTGCCAGTAGTATAGGACAGGATACCTACGAGCAGTACTTC. Translating gives CASSIGQDTYEQYF.

The chain combines TRBV11-2 with TRBJ2-2; the D gene is possibly TRBD1 (5 bases). V was shortened by 2 bases and J by 1 base, with 5 bases between the two germline ends. CDR1 is SGHAT, CDR2 FQNNGV, per germline. The CDR3 is made up of 14 amino acids. The CDR3 is CASSLQGNTGELFF. The CDR3 nucleotides read TGTGCCAGCAGCTTACAGGGGAACACCGGGGAGCTGTTTTTT.

The DNA of the CDR3 is TGTGCCAGCAGTTTAGAGCGCGGACAGGAGAAGTTCTTC. As protein: CASSLERGQEKFF. V is TRBV12-3 or TRBV12-4 and J is TRBJ2-1, with 7 nucleotides matching TRBD1. This CDR3 region has 13 residues. Trimming removed 1 base from V and 14 bases from J; junction bases left unmatched: 8.

Here the CDR3 reads CASSYSREQYF. CDR3 coding DNA: TGTGCCAGCAGTTACTCTCGGGAGCAGTACTTC. This chain connects TRBV6-5 to TRBJ2-7; unclear D gene. V shed 0 bases and J shed 7 bases, with 4 bases lying between them. CDR1 and CDR2 (germline): MNHEY, SVGAGI. This CDR3 has 11 amino acids.

The rearrangement uses TRBV19 and TRBJ2-3; 11 bases fit TRBD2. The length of the CDR3 is 18 residues. Germline values: CDR1 LNHDA, CDR2 SQIVND (reference sequence). Unmatched junction bases numbered 20, after V lost 1 base and J lost 14 bases. For the CDR3, the DNA is TGTGCCAGTAGTATAGGTCTTACCAGGCTAGCGGGAGGCCCACAGCCGTATTTT. This sequence encodes CASSIGLTRLAGGPQPYF.

The V and J genes are TRBV3-1 (or the pseudogene TRBV3-2) and TRBJ1-3, with D possibly matching TRBD1 (5 bases). Germline V gene sequence: CDR1 LGHDT, CDR2 YNNKEL (reference sequence). CDR3 length: 14 amino acids. V was clipped by 5 bases and J by 0 bases, with 8 bases between them. CDR3 sequence (DNA): TGTGCCAGCAGCGCGGGGGACTCTGGAAACACCATATATTTT. It specifies CASSAGDSGNTIYF.

This clone was seen only a few times. Other DNA sequences of this sample code for an identical CDR3. The chain carries TRBV9 and TRBJ1-6, with 11 bases aligning to TRBD1. The V segment lost 4 bases and the J segment 10 bases; nucleotides outside the gene matches: 4. CDR1 and CDR2 from the germline V gene are SGDLS and YYNGEE. This CDR3 comprises 14 residues. DNA for the CDR3: TGTGCCAGCAGCCCGGGACAGGGGGGATCACCCCTCCACTTT. This gives the protein CASSPGQGGSPLHF.

The chain recombines TRBV29-1 with TRBJ1-2, with D possibly matching TRBD1 (5 bases). The germline V gene encodes CDR1 SQVTM and CDR2 ANQGSEA. Trimming removed 6 bases at V and 8 bases at J, with 22 bases between. The length of the CDR3 is 14 residues. CDR3: CSVDRSGTKRGYTF. CDR3 nucleotides: TGCAGCGTGGACCGTTCCGGGACCAAGAGAGGCTACACCTTC.

The chain carries TRBV30 and TRBJ1-1; 8 nucleotides line up with TRBD1. V lost 5 bases to trimming and J lost 11 bases; unmatched junction nucleotides: 10. CDR3 length: 12 residues. From germline, CDR1 is GTSNPN and CDR2 SVGIG (reference sequence). This CDR3 is CAWDRGSSEAFF. The CDR3 DNA reads as TGTGCCTGGGACAGGGGCTCTAGTGAGGCTTTCTTT.

V usage is TRBV5-5 and J usage is TRBJ1-4, with D perhaps matching TRBD1 (5 bases). From germline, CDR1 is SGHKS and CDR2 YYEKEE (reference sequence). V lost 2 bases and J lost 8, with 16 bases in between. The CDR3 has 15 amino acids. The CDR3 here is CASSFGAGSWEKLFF. The CDR3 DNA sequence: TGTGCCAGCAGCTTCGGGGCAGGGAGTTGGGAAAAACTGTTTTTT.

The chain links TRBV28 to TRBJ2-5, with TRBD2 identical over 14 bases. V trimming: 5 bases; J trimming: 5 bases; junction bases outside the gene matches: 10. CDR1 and CDR2 from the germline V gene are MDHEN and SYDVKM. CDR3 size: 17 residues. The CDR3 is CASSTAGTSGSGETQYF. The CDR3 bases are TGTGCCAGCAGTACGGCCGGGACTAGCGGGAGTGGTGAGACCCAGTACTTC.

This chain joins TRBV18 and TRBJ2-7, with a tentative D call TRBD2 (5 bases). Looked up from germline, CDR1 is KGHSH and CDR2 is LQKENI. V was trimmed by 6 bases and J by 3 bases, leaving 12 bases between them. The CDR3 has 13 residues. CDR3 residues: CASSNYGNYEQYF. CDR3 DNA sequence: TGTGCCAGCTCGAACTACGGGAACTACGAGCAGTACTTC.

The chain links TRBV18 to TRBJ1-2; D is undetermined. Trimming removed 6 bases from V and 7 bases from J, with 27 bases in between. The CDR3 length is 17 residues. Germline assignment: CDR1 KGHSH and CDR2 LQKENI. The CDR3 reads CASSPYGPRNLMGGYTF. The DNA of the CDR3 is TGTGCCAGCTCTCCCTATGGGCCGCGGAATCTGATGGGTGGCTACACCTTC.

This clone was counted between two and nine times. CDR3 sequence reads: CATSRAEAATQFF. DNA of the CDR3: TGTGCCACCAGCAGAGCGGAAGCGGCAACTCAGTTCTTC. The V call is TRBV15, the J call TRBJ2-1, with a weak D call TRBD2 (5 bases). The V gene lost 1 base and the J gene lost 13 bases, with 14 bases spanning the gap. The CDR3 covers 13 residues. Germline V gene data show CDR1 as LNHNV and CDR2 as YYDKDF (reference sequence).

The gene calls are TRBV7-8 and TRBJ2-7, with TRBD1 as a possible D gene (6 bases). The CDR3 sequence is 14 residues long. Trimming removed 5 bases at V and 1 base at J, with 12 bases between. CDR1 is SGHVS, CDR2 FQNEAQ, per germline. CDR3 residues: CASSRADRSYEQYF. CDR3 nucleotides: TGTGCCAGCAGCCGCGCCGACAGGTCCTACGAGCAGTACTTC.

The gene calls are TRBV2 and TRBJ2-7; the D gene is possibly TRBD2 (6 bases). This CDR3 is built from 13 residues. Germline CDR1 is SNHLY and CDR2 is FYNNEI. The V end was cut by 4 bases, the J end by 2 bases, with 9 bases between. CDR3 sequence: CASSAGETYEQYF. The CDR3 DNA is TGTGCCAGCAGTGCGGGGGAGACCTACGAGCAGTACTTC.

The V and J genes are TRBV3-1 (or the pseudogene TRBV3-2) and TRBJ1-4; a possible D gene is TRBD1 (6 bases). CDR3 length: 14 residues. The V and J ends lost 7 bases and 3 bases respectively, with 12 bases between them. Germline V gives CDR1 LGHDT, CDR2 YNNKEL (reference sequence). The CDR3 loop is CASTSGDANEKLFF. The CDR3 nucleotides are TGTGCCAGCACTTCAGGGGACGCTAATGAAAAACTGTTTTTT.

This chain uses TRBV6-5 with TRBJ2-3; no firm D call. Germline loops: CDR1 MNHEY, CDR2 SVGAGI. The CDR3 runs 15 residues. Trimming stripped 2 bases from V and 0 bases from J, with 9 bases between. The CDR3 here is CASSYDGSSTDTQYF. The CDR3 DNA is TGTGCCAGCAGTTACGATGGGTCTAGCACAGATACGCAGTATTTT.

The rearrangement uses TRBV18 and TRBJ2-1, with a tentative D call TRBD1 (5 bases). Between the trimmed V and J ends, which lost 0 bases and 0 bases, there was a span of 6 bases. The CDR3 sequence is 15 residues long. CDR1 is KGHSH and CDR2 is LQKENI in the germline V gene. The CDR3 loop is CASSPPGHSYNEQFF. CDR3 coding DNA: TGTGCCAGCTCACCACCGGGGCACTCCTACAATGAGCAGTTCTTC.

The chain uses TRBV19 and TRBJ2-5; 11 nucleotides align to TRBD1. CDR3 length: 15 residues. The V gene's germline CDR1 is LNHDA and CDR2 SQIVND (reference sequence). Trimming removed 2 bases from V and 6 bases from J; junction bases left unmatched: 5. The CDR3 DNA sequence: TGTGCCAGTAGTATAAAAGGACAGGGGGCAAAGACCCAGTACTTC. It encodes CASSIKGQGAKTQYF.

V and J are TRBV7-6 and TRBJ2-1; TRBD2 might be the D (6 bases). Germline V gene lookup returns CDR1 SGHVS and CDR2 FNYEAQ. Trimming took off 0 bases at V and 1 base at J, with 10 bases between the two ends. This CDR3 is built from 16 residues. The CDR3, as DNA: TGTGCCAGCAGCTTAGCCGGCGGGATTTCCTACAATGAGCAGTTCTTC. Encoded protein: CASSLAGGISYNEQFF.

The chain links TRBV3-1 (or the pseudogene TRBV3-2) to TRBJ2-7; no definite D call. Germline CDR1 reads LGHDT; CDR2 reads YNNKEL (reference sequence). The V and J ends lost 0 bases and 3 bases respectively, with 6 bases between them. The CDR3 runs to 13 residues. The CDR3 is CASSQDGVYEQYF. CDR3 bases: TGTGCCAGCAGCCAAGATGGTGTCTACGAGCAGTACTTC.

V and J are TRBV6-5 and TRBJ1-5, with a weak D call TRBD1 (5 bases). Germline V gene lookup returns CDR1 MNHEY and CDR2 SVGAGI. Between the trimmed V and J ends, which lost 8 bases and 8 bases, there was a span of 13 bases. This CDR3 is built from 12 residues. CDR3 region: CASGDAGKPQHF. CDR3 nucleotides: TGTGCCAGCGGGGACGCCGGCAAGCCCCAGCATTTT.

CDR3 protein: CASSLVGYTF. For the CDR3, the DNA is TGTGCCAGCAGCTTGGTGGGCTACACCTTC. The genes are TRBV5-8 and TRBJ1-2; the D is unclear. This CDR3 has 10 amino acids. The germline CDR1 and CDR2 sequences are SGHTS and YDEGEE. V lost 0 bases and J lost 8, with 2 bases in between.

The chain is built from TRBV9 and TRBJ2-4, with 8 positions matching TRBD1. Per the germline V gene, CDR1 is SGDLS and CDR2 is YYNGEE. This CDR3 region has 18 residues. V lost 3 bases, J lost 7 bases, and 18 bases stayed unmatched. CDR3: CASSERGPGGQAQNIQYF. In DNA, the CDR3 is TGTGCCAGCAGCGAGCGCGGTCCAGGGGGCCAGGCTCAGAACATTCAGTACTTC.

The chain recombines TRBV5-4 with TRBJ2-2; TRBD2 agrees at 13 bases. Germline V lookup: CDR1 SGHNT, CDR2 YYREEE (reference sequence). J gave up 9 bases and V 4 bases, and 9 bases lay outside the gene matches. This CDR3 is built from 16 residues. The chain's CDR3 is CASSIGLAGEIRELFF. CDR3 bases: TGTGCCAGCAGCATCGGACTAGCGGGAGAGATTCGGGAGCTGTTTTTT.

The chain has TRBV9 and TRBJ2-3; a weak D match, TRBD2 (6 bases). Germline lookup yields CDR1 SGDLS and CDR2 YYNGEE. V lost 6 bases, J lost 0 bases, and 14 bases lay in between. The CDR3 covers 15 residues. The CDR3 protein is CASNRGSGSTDTQYF. CDR3 coding DNA: TGTGCCAGCAATCGCGGTAGCGGCAGCACAGATACGCAGTATTTT.

V usage is TRBV2 and J usage is TRBJ2-5; TRBD2 agrees at 12 bases. Unmatched junction bases numbered 10, after V lost 6 bases and J lost 5 bases. CDR1 and CDR2 from the germline V gene are SNHLY and FYNNEI. CDR3 length: 16 residues. The CDR3 loop reads CASSGMTSGRGETQYF. Written as DNA, the CDR3 is TGTGCCAGCAGCGGAATGACTAGCGGGAGAGGGGAGACCCAGTACTTC. Complete variable domain (other parts from reference TRBV2 and TRBJ2-5): EPEVTQTPSHQVTQMGQEVILRCVPISNHLYFYWYRQILGQKVEFLVSFYNNEISEKSEIFDDQFSVERPDGSNFTLKIRSTKLEDSAMYFCASSGMTSGRGETQYFGPGTRLLVL.

V usage is TRBV5-8 and J usage is TRBJ2-1; 11 positions agree with TRBD2. This CDR3 spans 16 amino acids. The junction had 5 bases not matched to a gene; V was cut back by 3 bases and J by 3 bases. Looked up from germline, CDR1 is SGHTS and CDR2 is YDEGEE. For the CDR3, the DNA is TGTGCCAGCAGCTCAACTAGCGGGAGAATCTACAATGAGCAGTTCTTC. Protein sequence: CASSSTSGRIYNEQFF.